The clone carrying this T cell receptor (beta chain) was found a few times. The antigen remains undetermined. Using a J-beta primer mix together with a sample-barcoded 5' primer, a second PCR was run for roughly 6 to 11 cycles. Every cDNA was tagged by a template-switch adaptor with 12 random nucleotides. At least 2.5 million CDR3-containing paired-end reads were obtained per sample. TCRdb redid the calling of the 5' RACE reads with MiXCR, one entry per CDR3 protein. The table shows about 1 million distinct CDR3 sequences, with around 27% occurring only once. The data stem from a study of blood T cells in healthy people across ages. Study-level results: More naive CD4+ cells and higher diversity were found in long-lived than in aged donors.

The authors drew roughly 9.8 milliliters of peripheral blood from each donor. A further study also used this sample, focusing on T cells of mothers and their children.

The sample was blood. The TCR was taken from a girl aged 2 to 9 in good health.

The CDR3 is CAISEMDPLSSYTF. In nucleotides, the CDR3 is TGTGCCATCAGTGAAATGGATCCCCTTTCTTCCTACACCTTC. V gene TRBV10-3 combines with J gene TRBJ1-2; D is uncertain. The length of the CDR3 is 14 residues. Germline lookup yields CDR1 ENHRY and CDR2 SYGVKD. The V gene lost 3 bases and the J gene lost 10 bases, with 18 bases spanning the gap.